The next 13 T cell receptor beta chains were all read from a single sample in a study of CDR3 diversity in severe acne. Each CDR3 protein is one row after TCRdb ran MiXCR on the PCR reads. This table has approximately 97,000 distinct CDR3 sequences, around 53% appearing once. The sample consisted of blood. All receptors derive from a male donor with acne.

This clonotype was observed many times. The gene calls are TRBV6-4 and TRBJ2-1, with TRBD2 identical over 11 bases. The V and J ends lost 6 bases and 8 bases, in that order; junction bases with no gene match: 6. The CDR3 has 14 amino acids. The germline V gene encodes CDR1 MRHNA and CDR2 SNTAGT. The CDR3 bases are TGTGCCAGCAGACTAGCGGGGGATGGCGATGAGCAGTTCTTC. Translation gives CASRLAGDGDEQFF.

At least ten counts were recorded for this clonotype. The chain employs TRBV7-9 and TRBJ2-7; the D is unclear. CDR1 SEHNR and CDR2 FQNEAQ come from the germline V gene (reference sequence). Trimming shortened V by 3 bases and J by 3 bases, and 6 bases separated the two germline ends. This CDR3 spans 12 amino acids. CDR3 in amino acids: CASSFRNYEQYF. The CDR3 nucleotides are TGTGCCAGCAGCTTTCGTAACTACGAGCAGTACTTC.

For this clonotype: A much larger clone sits a single nucleotide away, making a read error possible. CDR3 DNA sequence: TGTGCCAGCAGCCATGCGGGGGGAGAGACCCAGTACTTC. This sequence encodes CASSHAGGETQYF. The chain uses TRBV7-9 and TRBJ2-5; the match to TRBD2 covers 8 bases. The V gene end was trimmed by 5 bases and the J gene end by 4 bases; junction bases not matched to a gene: 3. The CDR3 totals 13 residues. The germline CDR1 and CDR2 sequences are SEHNR and FQNEAQ (reference sequence).

In nucleotides, the CDR3 is TGTGCCAGCAGCAGACGAGAGATGGTTGGGGCCAACGTCCTGACTTTC. Its protein is CASSRREMVGANVLTF. The J gene is TRBJ2-6, the V gene TRBV14; D unresolved. Germline lookup yields CDR1 SGHDN and CDR2 FVKESK. V lost 5 bases to trimming and J lost 3 bases, with 14 bases between them. The CDR3 totals 16 residues.

Only a few counts were recorded for this clonotype. One base away lies a much larger clone, so this may be a sequencing read error. This sequence joins TRBV20-1 and TRBJ2-3; D possibly corresponds to TRBD2 (6 bases). The V and J ends lost 0 bases and 0 bases respectively, with 22 bases between them. CDR1 and CDR2 from the germline V gene are DFQATT and SNEGSKA (reference sequence). The CDR3 extends over 19 amino acids. The CDR3, as DNA: TGCAGTGCTAGAGATCTTGAGCTAGTGGGAGGCCCGAGCACAGATACGCAGTATTTT. This gives the protein CSARDLELVGGPSTDTQYF.

V is TRBV15 and J is TRBJ2-7, with a possible D match to TRBD1 (6 bases). CDR3 length equals 16 residues. Germline CDR1 is LNHNV and CDR2 is YYDKDF (reference sequence). Trimming took 3 bases from V and 2 from J, leaving 17 bases between them. CDR3 protein: CATSSLDLRDTYEQYF. The DNA of the CDR3 is TGTGCCACCAGCAGCTTAGACCTCCGGGACACCTACGAGCAGTACTTC.

Points on this clonotype: A much larger clone differs by one base, so this may be a read error. The genes are TRBV6-5 and TRBJ1-1; D gene unclear. Germline V CDR1 and CDR2: MNHEY, SVGAGI. The ends were cut back, 5 bases at V and 5 bases at J, with 12 bases in the middle. The CDR3 runs 13 residues. CDR3 DNA: TGTGCCAGCAGTCTACGGGGTCAGACTGAAGCTTTCTTT. The encoded protein is CASSLRGQTEAFF.

The V gene is TRBV7-6, the J gene TRBJ2-3; D call uncertain. The CDR3 runs to 15 residues. Germline V gene data show CDR1 as SGHVS and CDR2 as FNYEAQ. V gave up 1 base and J gave up 1 base, with 9 bases separating them. CDR3 coding DNA: TGTGCCAGCAGCTTAGTCGGGTCAGGCACAGATACGCAGTATTTT. It is translated as CASSLVGSGTDTQYF.

This clonotype was counted only a few times. Since no conserved phenylalanine or tryptophan closes the CDR3, a read error is the likely cause. The DNA is left out, because the CDR3 cannot be placed on it with certainty; the CDR3 is given as TCRdb lists it. The CDR3 protein is CASSLTGGTPGSCLV. The chain has TRBV7-2 and TRBJ2-2; the D call TRBD1 from the table was never checked on the DNA. The V gene's germline CDR1 is SGHTA and CDR2 FQGNSA. The CDR3 is 15 amino acids in total, end residues counted.

V and J are TRBV7-3 and TRBJ2-7; 9 nucleotides align to TRBD1. Germline values: CDR1 SGHTA, CDR2 FQGTGA. The CDR3 spans 15 residues. After removal of 5 bases from V and 7 bases from J, the junction contained 12 bases not matched to a gene. The CDR3 nucleotides are TGTGCCAGCAGCCCTGGGGGACAGGGCCATCGAGAGCAGTACTTC. This codes for CASSPGGQGHREQYF.

V usage is TRBV9 and J usage is TRBJ1-3; 7 bases are shared with TRBD1. V lost 1 base to trimming and J lost 2 bases; unmatched junction nucleotides: 3. This CDR3 spans 15 amino acids. Germline V CDR1 and CDR2: SGDLS, YYNGEE. Here the CDR3 reads CASSVRQGPGNTIYF. In DNA form, the CDR3 reads TGTGCCAGCAGCGTACGACAGGGCCCTGGAAACACCATATATTTT. The whole variable domain, filled in from reference TRBV9 and TRBJ1-3, reads DSGVTQTPKHLITATGQRVTLRCSPRSGDLSVYWYQQSLDQGLQFLIQYYNGEERAKGNILERFSAQQFPDLHSELNLSSLELGDSALYFCASSVRQGPGNTIYFGEGSWLTVV.

This clonotype was picked up many times. The CDR3 nucleotides are TGTGCCAGCAGCTTAGACGGGGAGACCCAGTACTTC. As protein: CASSLDGETQYF. This chain connects TRBV7-6 to TRBJ2-5; D is unclear. The CDR3 is 12 amino acids. The germline V gene encodes CDR1 SGHVS and CDR2 FNYEAQ. Trimming cost V 1 base and J 5 bases, with 5 bases left between them.

About this clonotype: A much larger clone lies a single base off, so this may be a read error. The chain is built from TRBV5-1 and TRBJ2-3; 11 bases line up with TRBD2. The CDR3 contains 15 residues. Germline CDR1 SGHRS, CDR2 YFSETQ. The DNA of the CDR3 is TGCGCCAGCAGATCCGGACTAGCGGGCACAGATGCGCAGTATTTT. The encoded protein is CASRSGLAGTDAQYF.